This T cell receptor (beta chain) appears in the sequencing data of a study of blood T cell repertoires in COVID-19. Profiling relied on immunoSEQ multiplex PCR, and the TCRdb table lists in-frame clones only, not all of them. The repertoire holds 300,000 to 400,000 clones, approximately 90% seen once, with 1.2% in the top ten. Germline assignment: CDR1 SGHAT and CDR2 FQDESV (reference sequence). V was trimmed by 5 bases and J by 2 bases, leaving 12 bases between them. The CDR3 sequence is 14 residues long. This TCR came from a woman aged 18-30 years who had recovered from COVID-19. The chain combines TRBV11-1 with TRBJ2-5; D call uncertain. Material: PBMCs or T cells enriched from blood (not recorded which). The CDR3 DNA reads as TGTGCCAGCAGCGGGTGGGCAGCTCAAGAGACCCAGTACTTC. It encodes CASSGWAAQETQYF.